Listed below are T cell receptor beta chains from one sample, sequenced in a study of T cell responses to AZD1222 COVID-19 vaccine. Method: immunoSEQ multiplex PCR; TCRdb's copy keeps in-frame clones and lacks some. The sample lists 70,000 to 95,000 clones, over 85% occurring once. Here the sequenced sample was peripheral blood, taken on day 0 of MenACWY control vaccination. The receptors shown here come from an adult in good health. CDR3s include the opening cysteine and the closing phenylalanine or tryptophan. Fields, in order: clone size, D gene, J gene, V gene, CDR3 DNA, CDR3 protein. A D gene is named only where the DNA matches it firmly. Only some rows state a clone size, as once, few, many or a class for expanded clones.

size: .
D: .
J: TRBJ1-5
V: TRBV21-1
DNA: TGTGCCAGCAGCACTCGGAAGGTGACAGGGGTTAATAGCAATCAGCCCCAGCATTTT
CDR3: CASSTRKVTGVNSNQPQHF

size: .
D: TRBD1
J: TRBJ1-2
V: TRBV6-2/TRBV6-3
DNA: TGTGCCAGCAGTTTCGGTAGACAGGGGGCGCGAGTTCATGGCTACACCTTC
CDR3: CASSFGRQGARVHGYTF

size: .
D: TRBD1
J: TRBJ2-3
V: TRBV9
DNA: TGTGCCAGCAGCGCCTCGGGGACAGACTCAGATACGCAGTATTTT
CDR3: CASSASGTDSDTQYF

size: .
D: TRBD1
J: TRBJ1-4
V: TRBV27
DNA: TGTGCCAGCAGCCCCCGAGGGACAGCGGCTCCAACTAATGAAAAACTGTTTTTT
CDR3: CASSPRGTAAPTNEKLFF

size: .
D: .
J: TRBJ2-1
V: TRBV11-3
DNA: TGTGCCAGCAGCACCGGACCCCTAGAGCAGTTCTTC
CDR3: CASSTGPLEQFF

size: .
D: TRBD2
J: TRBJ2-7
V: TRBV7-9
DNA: TGTGCCAGCAGCCGGGGACTAGCGGGGTCCTCCTACGAGCAGTACTTC
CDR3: CASSRGLAGSSYEQYF

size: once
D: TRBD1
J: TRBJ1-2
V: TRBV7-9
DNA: TGTGCCAGCAGCCCTAGCGGACAGGCTAACTATGGCTACACCTTC
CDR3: CASSPSGQANYGYTF

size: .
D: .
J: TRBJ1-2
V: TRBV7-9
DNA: TGTGCCAGCAGCCCCCGGATTAGCTATGGCTACACCTTC
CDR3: CASSPRISYGYTF

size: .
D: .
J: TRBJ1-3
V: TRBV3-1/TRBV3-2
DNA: TGTGCCAGCACTATGGTGGGGGGATCCTCTGGAAACACCATATATTTT
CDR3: CASTMVGGSSGNTIYF

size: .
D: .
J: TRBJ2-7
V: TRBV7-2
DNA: TGTGCCAGCAGCTTAATAGGCGGGTCCTACGAGCAGTACTTC
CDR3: CASSLIGGSYEQYF

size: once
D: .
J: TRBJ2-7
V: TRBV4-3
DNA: TGCGCCAGCAGCCAAGTGATCGGCAGGGAGCAGGAAAACTACGAGCAGTACTTC
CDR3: CASSQVIGREQENYEQYF

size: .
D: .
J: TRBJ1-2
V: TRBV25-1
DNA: TGTGCCAGCAGTCCGAGCAGCTATGGCTACACCTTC
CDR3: CASSPSSYGYTF

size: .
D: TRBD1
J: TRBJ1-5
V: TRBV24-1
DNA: TGTGCCACCAGTGAGACAGGGGGTCAGCCCCAGCATTTT
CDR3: CATSETGGQPQHF

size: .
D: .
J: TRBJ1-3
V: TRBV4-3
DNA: TGCGCCAGCAGCCAAGAAGCAGCTAGCTCTGGAAACACCATATATTTT
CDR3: CASSQEAASSGNTIYF

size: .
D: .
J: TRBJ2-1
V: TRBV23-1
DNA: TGCGCCAGCAGTCAATCAACCTCCGGGGCGGGGGCCCCTAGGGATGAGCAGTTCTTC
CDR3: CASSQSTSGAGAPRDEQFF

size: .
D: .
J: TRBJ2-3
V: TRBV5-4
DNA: TGTGCCAGCAGCCCATCGGGGGCGTCGGATACGCAGTATTTT
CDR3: CASSPSGASDTQYF

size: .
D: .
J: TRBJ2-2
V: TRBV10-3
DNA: TGTGCCATCAGTGAGTCTTCCGCGAACACCGGGGAGCTGTTTTTT
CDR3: CAISESSANTGELFF

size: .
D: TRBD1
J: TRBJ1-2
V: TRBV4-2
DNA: TGTGCCAGCAGCCAACCAGGGGGATCCTTTGGCTACACCTTC
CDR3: CASSQPGGSFGYTF

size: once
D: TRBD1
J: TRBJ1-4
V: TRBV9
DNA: TGTGGACCCGGGACAGGGTTATTATCCCCGGCTAATTATGATTTTGCAACTAATGAAAAACTGTTTTTT
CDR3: CGPGTGLLSPANYDFATNEKLFF

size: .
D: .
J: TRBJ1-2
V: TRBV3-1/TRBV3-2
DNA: TGTGCCAGCAGCCAAGCGAGAGGCTCTAACTATGGCTACACCTTC
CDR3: CASSQARGSNYGYTF

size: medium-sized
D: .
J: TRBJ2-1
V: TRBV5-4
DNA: TGTGCCAGCAGGCGGGACAGCCACAATGAGCAGTTCTTC
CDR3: CASRRDSHNEQFF

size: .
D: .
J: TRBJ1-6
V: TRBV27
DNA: TGTGCCAGCAGTTTATTCGTCCTCCAGGGATCCCATTCACCCCTCCACTTT
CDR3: CASSLFVLQGSHSPLHF

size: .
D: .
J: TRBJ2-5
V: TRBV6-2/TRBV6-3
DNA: TGTGCCAGCAGTGACGGGGCAAGTCCGGAGACCCAGTACTTC
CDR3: CASSDGASPETQYF

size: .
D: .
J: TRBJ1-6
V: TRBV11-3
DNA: TGTGCCAGCAGCTTAGACAGGTTCCTCCACTTT
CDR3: CASSLDRFLHF

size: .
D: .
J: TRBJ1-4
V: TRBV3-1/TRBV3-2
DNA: TGTGCCAGCAGCCAAGATTGGGGGCATGGTGAAAAACTGTTTTTT
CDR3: CASSQDWGHGEKLFF

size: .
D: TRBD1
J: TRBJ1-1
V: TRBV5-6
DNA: TGTGCCAGCAGCTTTGCCGGGACAGGGAACACTGAAGCTTTCTTT
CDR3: CASSFAGTGNTEAFF

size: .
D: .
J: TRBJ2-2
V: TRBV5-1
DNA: TGCGCCAGCAGCTTGCTAAGGTCGGAGAACACCGGGGAGCTGTTTTTT
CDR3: CASSLLRSENTGELFF

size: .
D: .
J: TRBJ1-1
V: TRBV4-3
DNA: TGCGCCAGCAGCCAAGATTCCGGCGGAGGGACTGAAGCTTTCTTT
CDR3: CASSQDSGGGTEAFF

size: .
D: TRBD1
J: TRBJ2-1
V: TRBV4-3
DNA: TGCGCCAGCAGCCAAGGCGGGACAGGGAAGTACAATGAGCAGTTCTTC
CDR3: CASSQGGTGKYNEQFF

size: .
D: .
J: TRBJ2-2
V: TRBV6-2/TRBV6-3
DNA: TGTGCCAGCAGTCGGTCTGCCGTGTGGACCGGGGAGCTGTTTTTT
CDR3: CASSRSAVWTGELFF

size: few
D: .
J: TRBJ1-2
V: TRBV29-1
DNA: TGCAGCGTTGAGCGGCAGATGTATGGCTACACCTTC
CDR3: CSVERQMYGYTF

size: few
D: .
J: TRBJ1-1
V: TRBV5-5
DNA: TGTGCCAGCAGCTTGACAGGGTTTTACACTGAAGCTTTCTTT
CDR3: CASSLTGFYTEAFF

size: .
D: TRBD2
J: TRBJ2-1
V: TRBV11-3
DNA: TGTGCCAGCAGCTTAAGCGGGGGATACAATGAGCAGTTCTTC
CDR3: CASSLSGGYNEQFF

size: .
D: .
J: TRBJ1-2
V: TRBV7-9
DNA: TGTGCCAGCAGCCCTCGTGTGGCTAACTATGGCTACACCTTC
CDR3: CASSPRVANYGYTF

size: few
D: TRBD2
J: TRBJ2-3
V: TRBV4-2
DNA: TGTGCCAGCAGCCAAGAAGCGGGGGGGCCAGATACGCAGTATTTT
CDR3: CASSQEAGGPDTQYF

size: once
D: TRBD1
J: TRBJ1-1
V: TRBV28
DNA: TGTGCCAGCACCCTACAGGGACAGACGAACACTGAAGCTTTCTTT
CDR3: CASTLQGQTNTEAFF

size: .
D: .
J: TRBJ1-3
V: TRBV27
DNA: TGTGCCAGCAGTTCGGCAGGGGTCGGAAACACCATATATTTT
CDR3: CASSSAGVGNTIYF

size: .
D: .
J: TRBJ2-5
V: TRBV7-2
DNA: TGTGCCAGCAGCCCCACTTGGGAGCGGGTCCAAGAGACCCAGTACTTC
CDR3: CASSPTWERVQETQYF

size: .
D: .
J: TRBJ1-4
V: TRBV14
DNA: TGTGCCAGCAGCCCCGGGGTCCATGAAAAACTGTTTTTT
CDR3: CASSPGVHEKLFF

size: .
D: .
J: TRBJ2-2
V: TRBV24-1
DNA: TGTGCCACCAGTGACCTGGGGAACGGCGGGGAGCTGTTTTTT
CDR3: CATSDLGNGGELFF

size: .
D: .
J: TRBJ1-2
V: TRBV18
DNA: TGTGCCAGCTCACCATCGGCGATAGAGCAGGGCCCTAACTATGGCTACACCTTC
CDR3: CASSPSAIEQGPNYGYTF

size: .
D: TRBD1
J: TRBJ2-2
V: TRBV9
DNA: TGTGCCAGCAGCGTCGGACAGGGGGCGAAGGTCGGGGAGCTGTTTTTT
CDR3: CASSVGQGAKVGELFF